One T cell receptor beta chain is described in this entry. The data were taken from a study of blood T cell repertoires in COVID-19. Study-level information: From T cells, B-cell-depleted T cells, or PBMCs came the material, which was cDNA or gDNA.

As originally analysed: Amplification with reference gene primers provided the estimates of nucleated cell counts. Clones were read by immunoSEQ multiplex PCR, and TCRdb kept only the in-frame ones, dropping some. D and trimming were read from the DNA, whereas the V and J calls and clone size are those reported in that table. In the table there are about 74,000 clones, approximately 93% of which are singletons. Germline V gene data show CDR1 as SEHNR and CDR2 as FQNEAQ (reference sequence). Deletions cut 4 bases from V and 0 bases from J, with 13 bases between. This CDR3 is built from 16 residues. While infection was still active, Seattle patients were enrolled and then followed longitudinally.

The J gene is TRBJ2-1, the V gene TRBV7-9; D perhaps matches TRBD1 (5 bases). The sample consisted of peripheral blood. This receptor was taken from a man between 50 and 59 years old with COVID-19, enrolled during active disease. As DNA, the CDR3 is TGTGCCAGCAGCTCACCAGACAGCAGCTCCTACAATGAGCAGTTCTTC. Residues: CASSSPDSSSYNEQFF. Full variable domain (rest looked up from reference TRBV7-9 and TRBJ2-1): DTGVSQNPRHKITKRGQNVTFRCDPISEHNRLYWYRQTLGQGPEFLTYFQNEAQLEKSRLLSDRFSAERPKGSFSTLEIQRTEQGDSAMYLCASSSPDSSSYNEQFFGPGTRLTVL.